This T cell receptor (beta chain) is drawn from a study of blood T cell repertoires in COVID-19. In the study overall: Acute and convalescent COVID-19 specimens originated in the United States, Italy and Spain. PBMCs, B-cell-depleted T cells, or T cells provided the cDNA or gDNA that made up the material.

CDR3 length: 14 amino acids. Trimming cost V 6 bases and J 8 bases, with 20 bases left between them. CDR1 is SQVTM, CDR2 ANQGSEA, per germline. In the source study's methods: The authors estimated nucleated cell counts from reference gene primer amplification. Assay used: immunoSEQ multiplex PCR; TCRdb lists only in-frame clones, some missing. Clone size and the V and J calls come from that table; the DNA yielded D and trimming. The sample has nearly 90,000 clones; around nine tenths are singletons. Sequenced sample: peripheral blood. This clonotype originated in a man aged 80 or over with acute or convalescent COVID-19. The chain couples TRBV29-1 to TRBJ1-5; no definite D call. CDR3 residues: CSVVPDSPEEPQHF. The CDR3 DNA sequence: TGCAGCGTCGTTCCGGACTCCCCCGAGGAGCCCCAGCATTTT.